The clone carrying this TCR beta chain was recorded once. What it recognizes is unknown. The sample's treatment: oral pan-JAK inhibitor, 5-10 mg twice daily. Collection of lesional scalp punch biopsies and peripheral blood was performed in alopecia areata patients. This record belongs to a study of CD8+ T cells in alopecia areata. Whole-study context: The study gave treated patients oral tofacitinib at 5 to 10 mg twice daily. Tofacitinib continued for 6 to 18 months and was then withheld for 6 months.

Extraction of RNA preceded its reverse transcription into cDNA, which served as the sequencing template. Profiling relied on immunoSEQ multiplex PCR, and the TCRdb table lists in-frame clones only, not all of them. The profile shows over 150,000 clones, roughly 61% of them singletons. V lost 8 bases and J lost 5; bases outside the gene matches: 3. Germline V gene data show CDR1 as LNHNV and CDR2 as YYDKDF (reference sequence). The CDR3 covers 12 residues. Study observations and caveats: Against the mouse data, patients shared TCRs less clearly, possibly for HLA reasons.

The rearrangement links TRBV15 to TRBJ2-5; 9 positions agree with TRBD2. This receptor was taken from a human donor with alopecia areata. Sequences were derived from CD8+ T cells sorted from blood, sampled at week 24, from a patient treated with tofacitinib. CDR3 in amino acids: CATGTSTETQYF. CDR3 bases: TGTGCCACCGGGACTAGCACTGAGACCCAGTACTTC.